This TCR beta chain was captured in a study of cytomegalovirus exposure and HLA in healthy donors. Study information: As released early, the data held 65 million to 90 million unique TCRs from HLA-typed donors.

The CDR3 is 13 amino acids. V was trimmed by 5 bases and J by 8 bases, leaving 15 bases between them. The germline gives CDR1 KGHSH, CDR2 LQKENI. Study observations and caveats: In a later analysis, TCR beta V- and J-gene trimming was associated with a missense DCLRE1C variant. CMV serostatus was the sole immune exposure information available.

Donors counted as nominally healthy when sampled, yet unrecorded immune exposures were likely. In the case of this clone: Its antigen is not known.

Researchers ran the PCR with 60 Vbeta and 13 Jbeta primers. Profiling relied on immunoSEQ multiplex PCR, and the TCRdb table lists in-frame clones only, not all of them. The table shows tens of thousands of clones, with roughly 80% occurring only once. The receptor's source is a man between 18 and 29 years old in good health and CMV-seronegative. The sequenced sample consisted of PBMCs. This chain links TRBV18 with TRBJ1-2; D perhaps matches TRBD1 (5 bases). The CDR3: CASSDSTGAGYTF. The CDR3 DNA follows: TGTGCCAGCTCAGACAGCACGGGCGCGGGCTACACCTTC.